These 5 T cell receptor beta chains were all obtained from the same sample, sequenced in a study of PD-L1 blockade in urothelial cancer. The assay was immunoSEQ multiplex PCR, and TCRdb's table has in-frame clones only and misses some. This sample carries tens of thousands of clones, approximately 86% of them seen once, and the ten largest clones take under 20%. Sequenced material: PBMCs, taken around atezolizumab (anti-PD-L1) treatment. These receptor sequences come from a man aged 55 to 70 with urothelial cancer.

The V gene is TRBV2, the J gene TRBJ2-2; 12 nucleotides match TRBD2. V was clipped by 7 bases and J by 6 bases; unmatched bases: 6. Germline CDR1 and CDR2: SNHLY and FYNNEI. The CDR3 length is 15 residues. The CDR3 reads CASKATSGSAGELFF. The CDR3, as DNA: TGTGCCAGCAAAGCGACTAGCGGGAGCGCCGGGGAGCTGTTTTTT.

The chain has TRBV6-1 and TRBJ1-4, with 7 bases fitting TRBD1. V shed 4 bases and J 5 bases; nucleotides not matched to a gene: 7. From germline, CDR1 is MNHNS and CDR2 SASEGT. The CDR3 consists of 15 residues. The CDR3, as DNA: TGTGCCAGCAGTGGAAGGACAGGCGGAAATGAAAAACTGTTTTTT. Its protein is CASSGRTGGNEKLFF.

The CDR3 reads CASSDSSPTGELFF. DNA for the CDR3: TGTGCCAGCAGTGACTCGAGCCCAACCGGGGAGCTGTTTTTT. The gene calls are TRBV6-4 and TRBJ2-2; D gene uncertain. With 0 bases removed from V and 5 bases from J, the gap between germline ends came to 7 bases. Germline CDR1 and CDR2: MRHNA and SNTAGT. This CDR3 contains 14 residues.

This chain connects TRBV30 to TRBJ2-5; D is ambiguous. The CDR3 is 13 residues long. Trimming took off 0 bases at V and 3 bases at J, with 8 bases between the two ends. Germline-derived CDR1 and CDR2 are GTSNPN and SVGIG (reference sequence). The CDR3 sequence is CAWSVRREETQYF. In nucleotides, the CDR3 is TGTGCCTGGAGTGTACGCCGGGAAGAGACCCAGTACTTC.

J is TRBJ1-2 and V is TRBV10-3, with D perhaps matching TRBD1 (5 bases). The CDR3 sequence is 13 residues long. The germline V gene encodes CDR1 ENHRY and CDR2 SYGVKD. Trimming took off 8 bases at V and 7 bases at J, with 17 bases between the two ends. The CDR3: CAIVQDLSGGYTF. CDR3 DNA sequence: TGTGCCATCGTACAGGACCTTTCGGGTGGCTACACCTTC.